This T cell receptor beta chain was identified in a study of identifying expanded T cells in peripheral blood. General observations from the study: Two-week clone count variance significantly increased as total template count grew.

Regarding this clone: The antigen is not known.

The repertoire was sequenced with immunoSEQ multiplex PCR; TCRdb's copy has only in-frame clones and lacks some. This sample yields more than 85,000 clones, of which about 88% are seen a single time; around 8.3% belongs to the top ten. Trimming removed 2 bases from V and 4 bases from J, with 14 bases in between. This CDR3 comprises 15 residues. In germline, CDR1 is SGDLS, CDR2 YYNGEE. Sequenced sample: blood. This sequence joins TRBV9 and TRBJ2-3; D is perhaps TRBD1 (5 bases). The clonotype was recovered from a person aged 18 to 75 in good health. DNA for the CDR3: TGTGCCAGCAGCGTTACTCCTCTAGGGGCAGATACGCAGTATTTT. Translated: CASSVTPLGADTQYF.